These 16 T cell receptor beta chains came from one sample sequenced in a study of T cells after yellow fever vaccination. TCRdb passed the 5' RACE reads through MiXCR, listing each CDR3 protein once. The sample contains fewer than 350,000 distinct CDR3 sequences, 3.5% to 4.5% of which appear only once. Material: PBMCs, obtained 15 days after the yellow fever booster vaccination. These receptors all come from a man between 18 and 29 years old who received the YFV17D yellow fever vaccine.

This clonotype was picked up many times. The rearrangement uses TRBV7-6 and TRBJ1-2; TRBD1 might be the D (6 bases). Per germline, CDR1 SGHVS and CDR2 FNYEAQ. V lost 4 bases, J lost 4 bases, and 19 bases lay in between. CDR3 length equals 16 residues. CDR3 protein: CASSSDDGGLVYGYTF. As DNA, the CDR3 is TGTGCCAGCAGCTCCGACGATGGGGGCCTAGTCTATGGCTACACCTTC.

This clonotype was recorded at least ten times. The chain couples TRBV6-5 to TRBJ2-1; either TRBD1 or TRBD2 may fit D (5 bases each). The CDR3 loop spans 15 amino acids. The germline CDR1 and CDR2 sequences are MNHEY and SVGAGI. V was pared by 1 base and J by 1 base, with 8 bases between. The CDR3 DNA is TGTGCCAGCAGTTACTTTGGGGGTTCCTACAATGAGCAGTTCTTC. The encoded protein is CASSYFGGSYNEQFF.

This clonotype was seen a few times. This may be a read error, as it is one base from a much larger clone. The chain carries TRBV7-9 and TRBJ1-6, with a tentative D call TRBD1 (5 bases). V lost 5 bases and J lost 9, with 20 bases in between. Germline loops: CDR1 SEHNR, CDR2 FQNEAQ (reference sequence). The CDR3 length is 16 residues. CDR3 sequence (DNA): TGTGCCAGCAGCGTCACCCCGGGACCTATTGGTTCACCCCTCCACTTT. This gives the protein CASSVTPGPIGSPLHF.

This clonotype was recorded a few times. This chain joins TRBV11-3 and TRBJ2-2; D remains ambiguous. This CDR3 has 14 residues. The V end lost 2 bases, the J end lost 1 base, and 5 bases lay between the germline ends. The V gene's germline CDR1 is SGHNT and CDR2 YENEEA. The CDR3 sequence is CASSLSENTGELFF. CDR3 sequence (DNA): TGTGCCAGCAGCTTAAGCGAGAACACCGGGGAGCTGTTTTTT.

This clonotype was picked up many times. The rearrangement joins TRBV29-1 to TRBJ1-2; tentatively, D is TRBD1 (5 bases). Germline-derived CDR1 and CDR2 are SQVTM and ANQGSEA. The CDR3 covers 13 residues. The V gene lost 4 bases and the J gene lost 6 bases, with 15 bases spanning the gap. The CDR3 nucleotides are TGCAGCGTTGTCGCGGCCCGGGGGGATGGCTACACCTTC. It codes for CSVVAARGDGYTF. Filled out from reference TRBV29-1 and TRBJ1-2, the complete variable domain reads SAVISQKPSRDICQRGTSLTIQCQVDSQVTMMFWYRQQPGQSLTLIATANQGSEATYESGFVIDKFPISRPNLTFSTLTVSNMSPEDSSIYLCSVVAARGDGYTFGSGTRLTVV.

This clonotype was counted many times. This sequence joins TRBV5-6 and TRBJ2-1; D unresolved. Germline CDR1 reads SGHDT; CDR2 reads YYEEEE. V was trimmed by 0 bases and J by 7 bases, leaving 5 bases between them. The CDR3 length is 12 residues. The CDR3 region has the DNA TGTGCCAGCAGCTTGGGCACTAATGAGCAGTTCTTC. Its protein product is CASSLGTNEQFF.

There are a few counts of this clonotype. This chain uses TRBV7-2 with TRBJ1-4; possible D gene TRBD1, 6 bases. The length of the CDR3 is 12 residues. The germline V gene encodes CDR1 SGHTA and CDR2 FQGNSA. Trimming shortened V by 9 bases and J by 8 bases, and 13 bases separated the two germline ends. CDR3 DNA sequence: TGTGCCAGTTCAGGGGTTCGAGAAAAACTGTTTTTT. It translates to CASSGVREKLFF.

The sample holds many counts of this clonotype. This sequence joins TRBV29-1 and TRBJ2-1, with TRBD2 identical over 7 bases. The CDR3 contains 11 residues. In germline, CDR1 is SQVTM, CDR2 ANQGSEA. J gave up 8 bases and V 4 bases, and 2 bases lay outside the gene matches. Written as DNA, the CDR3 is TGCAGCGTTGTACTAGCGTATGAGCAGTTCTTC. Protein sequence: CSVVLAYEQFF.

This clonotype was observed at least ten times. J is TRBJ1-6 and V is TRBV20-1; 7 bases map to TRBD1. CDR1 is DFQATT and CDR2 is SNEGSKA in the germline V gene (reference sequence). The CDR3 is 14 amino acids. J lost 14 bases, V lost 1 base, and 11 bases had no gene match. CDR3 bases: TGCAGTGCTAGAGGCGAGACAGGGCCGGGGGCCCTCCACTTT. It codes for CSARGETGPGALHF.

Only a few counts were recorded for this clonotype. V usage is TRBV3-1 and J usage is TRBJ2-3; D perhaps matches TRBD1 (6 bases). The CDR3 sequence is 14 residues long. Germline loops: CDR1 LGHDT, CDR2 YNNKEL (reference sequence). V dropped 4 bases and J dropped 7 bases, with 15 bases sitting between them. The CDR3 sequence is CASSPAVQGNTQYF. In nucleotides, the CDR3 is TGTGCCAGCAGCCCGGCAGTCCAGGGGAATACGCAGTATTTT.

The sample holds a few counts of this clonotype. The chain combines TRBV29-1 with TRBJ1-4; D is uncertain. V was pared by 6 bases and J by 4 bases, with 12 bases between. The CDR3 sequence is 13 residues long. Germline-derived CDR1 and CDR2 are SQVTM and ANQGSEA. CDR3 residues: CSVRTGGNEKLFF. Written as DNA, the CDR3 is TGCAGCGTCCGGACCGGCGGTAATGAAAAACTGTTTTTT.

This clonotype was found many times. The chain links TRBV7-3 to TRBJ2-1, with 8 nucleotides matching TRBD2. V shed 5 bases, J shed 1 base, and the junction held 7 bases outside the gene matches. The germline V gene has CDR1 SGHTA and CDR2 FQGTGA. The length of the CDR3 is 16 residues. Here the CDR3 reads CASSLTGGGSYNEQFF. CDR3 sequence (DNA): TGTGCCAGCAGCCTGACCGGGGGGGGGTCCTACAATGAGCAGTTCTTC.

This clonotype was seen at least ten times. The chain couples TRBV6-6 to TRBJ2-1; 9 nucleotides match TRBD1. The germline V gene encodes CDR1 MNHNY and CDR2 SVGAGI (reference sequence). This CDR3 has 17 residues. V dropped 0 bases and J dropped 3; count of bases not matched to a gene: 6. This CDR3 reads CASSYSSTGGIYNEQFF. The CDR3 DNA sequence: TGTGCCAGCAGTTACTCTTCTACAGGGGGCATCTACAATGAGCAGTTCTTC.

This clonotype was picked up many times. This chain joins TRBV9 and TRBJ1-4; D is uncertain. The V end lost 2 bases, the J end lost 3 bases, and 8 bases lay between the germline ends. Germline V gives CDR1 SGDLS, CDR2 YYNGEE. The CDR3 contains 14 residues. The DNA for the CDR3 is TGTGCCAGCAGCGTCCGATCCTCTAATGAAAAACTGTTTTTT. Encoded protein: CASSVRSSNEKLFF.

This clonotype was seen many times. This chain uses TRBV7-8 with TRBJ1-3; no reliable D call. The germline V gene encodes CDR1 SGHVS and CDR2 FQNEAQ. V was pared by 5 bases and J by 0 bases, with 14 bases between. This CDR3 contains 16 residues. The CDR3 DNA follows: TGTGCCAGCAGCCCCCGTGAGGTTTCCTCTGGAAACACCATATATTTT. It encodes CASSPREVSSGNTIYF.

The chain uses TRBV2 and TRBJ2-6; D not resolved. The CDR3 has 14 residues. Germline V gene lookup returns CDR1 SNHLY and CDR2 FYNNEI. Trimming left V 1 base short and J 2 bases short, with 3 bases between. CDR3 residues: CASSEGTGANVLTF. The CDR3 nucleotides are TGTGCCAGCAGTGAAGGGACTGGGGCCAACGTCCTGACTTTC.